This T cell receptor beta chain was documented in a study of PD-1 blockade in classical Hodgkin lymphoma. Study context: Administration of nivolumab to patients was at 3 mg/kg intravenously every 2 weeks. Study-wide points: Complete responders started with a diversity level that resembled newly diagnosed patients at baseline. Prior therapy or disease activity may underlie the repertoire differences, whose causes remain undefined. TCR diversity at baseline was reported to be reduced in newly diagnosed patients relative to healthy donors.

This clone was recorded once. The antigen is not known. Libraries were prepared by immunoSEQ multiplex PCR; TCRdb keeps only in-frame clonotypes and omits some of them. The top ten hold around 0.44% of the sample, which has about 30,000 clones, approximately 86% seen once. As for time point: cycle 4 day 1 (C4D1), after more than five weeks of nivolumab. The patients all showed relapse after autologous stem cell transplantation, while their brentuximab vedotin exposure varied. Thawed PBMCs were the source of CD4+ T cells, purified by magnetic negative selection. CDR1 and CDR2 from the germline V gene are MNHEY and SMNVEV (reference sequence). The CDR3 has 14 residues. The V gene end was trimmed by 4 bases and the J gene end by 6 bases; junction bases not matched to a gene: 7.

The chain carries TRBV27 and TRBJ1-2; TRBD1 aligns across 8 bases. Sequenced here: CD4+ T cells from blood, sampled before the fourth cycle of nivolumab. The TCR was taken from a human donor with classical Hodgkin lymphoma. The CDR3 is CASSSGQGANGYTF. The CDR3 bases are TGTGCCAGCAGTTCAGGGCAGGGGGCTAATGGCTACACCTTC.